This passage covers 15 T cell receptor beta chains from one sample sequenced in a study of early T cells in non-severe SARS-CoV-2 infection. TCRdb used MiXCR to reprocess the 5' RACE reads, holding one entry per CDR3 protein. The sample gives about 130,000 distinct CDR3 sequences, about 15% of which show up once; 21% is in the top ten. Sequenced material: whole blood. The receptors derive from an adult who was a healthcare worker with PCR-confirmed SARS-CoV-2 infection or an uninfected control (not recorded which).

The chain has TRBV20-1 and TRBJ2-1, with 8 bases that match TRBD1. The CDR3 extends over 17 amino acids. From germline, CDR1 is DFQATT and CDR2 SNEGSKA (reference sequence). Trimming at V came to 5 bases and at J to 0 bases, leaving 12 bases not matched to a gene. As DNA, the CDR3 is TGCAGTGCTCAGTTCCGGACAGGGCCGAGCTCCTACAATGAGCAGTTCTTC. The encoded protein is CSAQFRTGPSSYNEQFF.

The chain carries TRBV12-3 or TRBV12-4 and TRBJ2-1, with D uncertain. V was cut by 3 bases and J by 6 bases, with 9 bases left in between. This CDR3 comprises 13 residues. The CDR3 sequence is CASSFSGGNEQFF. The CDR3 coding sequence is TGTGCCAGCAGTTTCTCTGGCGGCAATGAGCAGTTCTTC.

This sequence joins TRBV10-3 and TRBJ2-7; TRBD1 matches 11 bases. The CDR3 is 14 residues long. Trimming removed 3 bases from V and 3 bases from J; junction bases left unmatched: 1. Germline-derived CDR1 and CDR2 are ENHRY and SYGVKD. This chain's CDR3 is CAISDGTGGYEQYF. CDR3 nucleotide sequence: TGTGCCATCAGTGACGGGACAGGGGGCTACGAGCAGTACTTC.

V is TRBV10-3 and J is TRBJ2-2, with D maybe TRBD2 (6 bases). Germline loops: CDR1 ENHRY, CDR2 SYGVKD. This CDR3 has 16 amino acids. V was trimmed by 0 bases and J by 5 bases, leaving 13 bases between them. The CDR3 protein is CAISESGTGPTGELFF. CDR3 DNA: TGTGCCATCAGTGAGTCTGGGACTGGACCTACCGGGGAGCTGTTTTTT.

This clonotype showed up just a few times. This chain uses TRBV4-1 with TRBJ1-6, with a possible D match to TRBD1 (6 bases). Trimming left V 0 bases short and J 8 bases short, with 14 bases between. In germline, CDR1 is MGHRA, CDR2 YSYEKL. This CDR3 is 16 amino acids long. The CDR3 sequence is CASSQDSQGTYSPLHF. CDR3 DNA: TGCGCCAGCAGCCAAGATTCCCAGGGGACTTATTCACCCCTCCACTTT.

In its sample, this clonotype was seen a few times. The chain has TRBV6-6 and TRBJ2-7; TRBD2 matches at 7 bases. The CDR3 has 15 residues. J gave up 5 bases and V 6 bases, and 13 bases lay outside the gene matches. CDR1 and CDR2 from the germline V gene are MNHNY and SVGAGI (reference sequence). CDR3 region: CASSREAGGENEQYF. The CDR3 bases are TGTGCCAGCAGCCGTGAGGCTGGGGGGGAGAACGAGCAGTACTTC.

This sequence joins TRBV5-4 and TRBJ2-3; possible D gene TRBD2, 7 bases. This CDR3 comprises 15 residues. Trimming shortened V by 4 bases and J by 0 bases, and 12 bases separated the two germline ends. The germline V gene has CDR1 SGHNT and CDR2 YYREEE (reference sequence). The CDR3 loop is CASSLGGASTDTQYF. As DNA, the CDR3 is TGTGCCAGCAGCCTAGGGGGGGCGAGCACAGATACGCAGTATTTT.

The chain carries TRBV7-2 and TRBJ1-5, with 10 bases fitting TRBD1. Losses at the gene ends were 5 bases for V and 4 bases for J; bases not matched to a gene: 5. The germline V gene has CDR1 SGHTA and CDR2 FQGNSA. The CDR3 is made up of 15 amino acids. The CDR3 coding sequence is TGTGCCAGCAGCCTCTGGGACAGGGGTAATCAGCCCCAGCATTTT. Translating it yields CASSLWDRGNQPQHF. The entire variable domain, with the rest obtained from reference TRBV7-2 and TRBJ1-5, is as follows: GAGVSQSPSNKVTEKGKDVELRCDPISGHTALYWYRQSLGQGLEFLIYFQGNSAPDKSGLPSDRFSAERTGGSVSTLTIQRTQQEDSAVYLCASSLWDRGNQPQHFGDGTRLSIL.

This clonotype has more than one count but fewer than ten. The CDR3 sequence: CASSLATGTTRNQPQHF. For the CDR3, the DNA is TGTGCCAGCTCACTAGCGACAGGTACGACAAGGAATCAGCCCCAGCATTTT. This chain links TRBV18 with TRBJ1-5, with a tentative D call TRBD1 (6 bases). Looked up from germline, CDR1 is KGHSH and CDR2 is LQKENI. Trimming removed 4 bases from V and 4 bases from J, with 20 bases in between. CDR3 length: 17 residues.

The V and J genes are TRBV11-2 and TRBJ1-4; tentatively, D is TRBD1 (5 bases). V was pared by 3 bases and J by 3 bases, with 11 bases between. The CDR3 sequence is 15 residues long. Looked up from germline, CDR1 is SGHAT and CDR2 is FQNNGV. The CDR3 spells CASSLGTVPNEKLFF. The CDR3 region has the DNA TGTGCCAGCAGCTTGGGGACCGTCCCTAATGAAAAACTGTTTTTT.

The genes are TRBV20-1 and TRBJ2-7; a weak D match, TRBD1 (6 bases). This CDR3 comprises 13 residues. The V end was cut by 4 bases, the J end by 6 bases, with 16 bases between. The germline V gene has CDR1 DFQATT and CDR2 SNEGSKA (reference sequence). The CDR3 DNA follows: TGCAGTGCTACATCCGCAGGACAGACCGAGCAGTACTTC. Protein: CSATSAGQTEQYF.

The chain is built from TRBV20-1 and TRBJ2-3; 7 bases agree with TRBD1. The CDR3 contains 11 residues. CDR1 DFQATT and CDR2 SNEGSKA come from the germline V gene (reference sequence). The CDR3, as DNA: TGCACAGGGGGAGTCACAGATACGCAGTATTTT. It is translated as CTGGVTDTQYF.

This clonotype was seen only a few times. The chain carries TRBV7-2 and TRBJ1-4; D is possibly TRBD1 (5 bases). Germline CDR1 is SGHTA and CDR2 is FQGNSA. CDR3 length equals 13 residues. Trimming left V 5 bases short and J 7 bases short, with 11 bases between. CDR3 DNA sequence: TGTGCCAGCAGCGAGACAGTGGGTGAAAAACTGTTTTTT. Its protein is CASSETVGEKLFF.

The chain links TRBV27 to TRBJ2-3; D is uncertain. Germline values: CDR1 MNHEY, CDR2 SMNVEV (reference sequence). The CDR3 consists of 14 residues. The V gene lost 8 bases and the J gene lost 0 bases, with 12 bases spanning the gap. The CDR3 here is CASVDRSSTDTQYF. CDR3 bases: TGTGCCAGCGTCGACCGCTCTAGCACAGATACGCAGTATTTT.

V and J are TRBV18 and TRBJ2-1, with 8 positions matching TRBD1. Germline V CDR1 and CDR2: KGHSH, LQKENI. The J segment lost 4 bases and the V segment lost 4 bases, leaving 3 bases of the junction unmatched. The CDR3 covers 14 residues. The CDR3 DNA sequence: TGTGCCAGCTCACTGACAGGGGCTTACAATGAGCAGTTCTTC. Its protein product is CASSLTGAYNEQFF. Using reference TRBV18 and TRBJ2-1 for the parts outside the CDR3, the full variable domain is NAGVMQNPRHLVRRRGQEARLRCSPMKGHSHVYWYRQLPEEGLKFMVYLQKENIIDESGMPKERFSAEFPKEGPSILRIQQVVRGDSAAYFCASSLTGAYNEQFFGPGTRLTVL.